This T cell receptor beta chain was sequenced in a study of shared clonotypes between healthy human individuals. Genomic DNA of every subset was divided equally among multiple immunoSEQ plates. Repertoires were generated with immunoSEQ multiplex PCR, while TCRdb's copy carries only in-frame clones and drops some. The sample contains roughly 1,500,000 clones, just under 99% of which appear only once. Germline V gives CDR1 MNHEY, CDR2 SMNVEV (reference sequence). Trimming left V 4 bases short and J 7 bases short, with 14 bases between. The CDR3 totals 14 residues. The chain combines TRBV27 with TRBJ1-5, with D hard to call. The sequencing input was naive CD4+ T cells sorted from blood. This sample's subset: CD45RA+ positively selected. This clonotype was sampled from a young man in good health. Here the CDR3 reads CASSSTGGYQPQHF. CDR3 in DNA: TGTGCCAGCAGTTCGACGGGTGGGTACCAGCCCCAGCATTTT.